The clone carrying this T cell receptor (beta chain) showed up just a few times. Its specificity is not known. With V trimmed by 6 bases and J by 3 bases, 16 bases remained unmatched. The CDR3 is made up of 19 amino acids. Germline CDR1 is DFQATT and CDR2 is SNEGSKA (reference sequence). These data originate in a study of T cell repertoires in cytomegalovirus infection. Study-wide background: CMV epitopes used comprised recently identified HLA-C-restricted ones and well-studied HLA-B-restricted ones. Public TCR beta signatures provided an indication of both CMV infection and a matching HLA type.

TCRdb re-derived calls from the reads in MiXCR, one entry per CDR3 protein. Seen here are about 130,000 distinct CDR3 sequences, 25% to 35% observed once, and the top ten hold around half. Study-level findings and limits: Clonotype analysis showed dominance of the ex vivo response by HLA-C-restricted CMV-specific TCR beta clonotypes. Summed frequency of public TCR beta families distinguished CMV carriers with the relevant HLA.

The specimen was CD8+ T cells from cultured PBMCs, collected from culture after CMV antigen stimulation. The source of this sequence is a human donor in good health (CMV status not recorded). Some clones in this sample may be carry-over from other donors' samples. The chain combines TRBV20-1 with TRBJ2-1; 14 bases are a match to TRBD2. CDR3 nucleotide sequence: TGCAGTGCCACCGTCCGCGGACTAGCGGGGGGCCCAGACTACAATGAGCAGTTCTTC. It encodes CSATVRGLAGGPDYNEQFF.